This passage covers 30 T cell receptor beta chains from one sample sequenced in a study of cytomegalovirus exposure and HLA in healthy donors. Profiled with immunoSEQ multiplex PCR; TCRdb holds only in-frame clones, not every one. The repertoire holds over 200,000 clones, with around 90% as singletons. The sequencing sample was made of PBMCs. These receptors all come from a woman younger than 30 in good health and CMV-seronegative.

J is TRBJ2-7 and V is TRBV5-1; 8 bases map to TRBD1. This CDR3 is 15 amino acids long. Germline V lookup: CDR1 SGHRS, CDR2 YFSETQ. The V and J ends lost 3 bases and 5 bases, in that order; junction bases with no gene match: 10. The CDR3 region has the DNA TGCGCCAGCAGCTGGGGACAGGAACCCGGACACGAGCAGTACGTC. Translating gives CASSWGQEPGHEQYV.

This clone occurred once. The chain recombines TRBV5-1 with TRBJ1-5, with a tentative D call TRBD1 (5 bases). Germline values: CDR1 SGHRS, CDR2 YFSETQ. The CDR3 spans 14 residues. V was pared by 0 bases and J by 11 bases, with 15 bases between. CDR3 sequence: CASSLDAGTGSQHF. CDR3 bases: TGCGCCAGCAGCTTGGATGCGGGGACGGGGTCCCAGCATTTT.

The V call is TRBV18, the J call TRBJ2-7, with no clear D. The germline V gene encodes CDR1 KGHSH and CDR2 LQKENI. The CDR3 runs 12 residues. Trimming stripped 4 bases from V and 6 bases from J, with 10 bases between. CDR3 sequence: CASSLRHAEQYF. CDR3 nucleotide sequence: TGTGCCAGCTCACTTCGACACGCCGAGCAGTACTTC.

The rearrangement uses TRBV6-5 and TRBJ1-2, with 8 bases matching TRBD1. CDR1 is MNHEY, CDR2 SVGAGI, per germline. The CDR3 spans 14 residues. Trimming took 6 bases from V and 4 from J; bases not matched to a gene: 7. CDR3 sequence (DNA): TGTGCCAGCAGAGTTCACAGGGGGGTCTATGGCTACACCTTC. As protein: CASRVHRGVYGYTF.

The V call is TRBV19, the J call TRBJ1-1; the D gene is possibly TRBD1 (6 bases). The CDR3 has 13 residues. V was pared by 7 bases and J by 3 bases, with 12 bases between. Germline-derived CDR1 and CDR2 are LNHDA and SQIVND (reference sequence). CDR3 DNA sequence: TGTGCCAGTATGTCGGACAGCCACACTGAAGCTTTCTTT. The encoded protein is CASMSDSHTEAFF.

This sequence joins TRBV5-1 and TRBJ2-3, with 7 bases aligning to TRBD1. The CDR3 loop spans 15 amino acids. Germline CDR1 is SGHRS and CDR2 is YFSETQ. After removal of 5 bases from V and 4 bases from J, the junction contained 10 bases not matched to a gene. The CDR3 nucleotides read TGCGCCAGCAGTGACAGGGCGAGGGGCCCAGATACGCAGTATTTT. It translates to CASSDRARGPDTQYF.

This chain links TRBV27 with TRBJ2-1; 13 bases fit TRBD2. V lost 5 bases, J lost 4 bases, and 5 bases stayed unmatched. There are 16 residues in the CDR3. Germline V gene sequence: CDR1 MNHEY, CDR2 SMNVEV (reference sequence). Written as DNA, the CDR3 is TGTGCCAGCAGTCCCACTAGCGGGGGGGATTACAATGAGCAGTTCTTC. Residues: CASSPTSGGDYNEQFF.

The chain recombines TRBV6-4 with TRBJ1-5, with a weak D call TRBD1 (5 bases). Germline loops: CDR1 MRHNA, CDR2 SNTAGT. The V end lost 6 bases, the J end lost 0 bases, and 9 bases lay between the germline ends. The CDR3 covers 14 residues. The CDR3 DNA is TGTGCCAGCAGCAGGGAGGCTAGCAATCAGCCCCAGCATTTT. Residues: CASSREASNQPQHF.

V and J are TRBV5-4 and TRBJ2-1; TRBD2 agrees at 12 bases. The trim removed 4 bases at V and 7 bases at J, leaving 3 bases unmatched. CDR1 and CDR2 (germline): SGHNT, YYREEE (reference sequence). This CDR3 has 14 amino acids. Here the CDR3 reads CASSTGLAGNEQFF. The CDR3 DNA reads as TGTGCCAGCAGCACCGGACTAGCGGGAAATGAGCAGTTCTTC.

The chain recombines TRBV6-5 with TRBJ2-2, with a possible D match to TRBD2 (6 bases). Germline V lookup: CDR1 MNHEY, CDR2 SVGAGI. The CDR3 spans 15 residues. Deletions cut 2 bases from V and 3 bases from J, with 10 bases between. Written as DNA, the CDR3 is TGTGCCAGCAGTTACGCCTGGGGGGACACCGGGGAGCTGTTTTTT. It specifies CASSYAWGDTGELFF.

This clone has only one observation. The V gene is TRBV7-2, the J gene TRBJ2-5, with D perhaps matching TRBD2 (7 bases). V was trimmed by 1 base and J by 4 bases, leaving 13 bases between them. Per germline, CDR1 SGHTA and CDR2 FQGNSA. The CDR3 has 15 amino acids. The CDR3 reads CASSLVPRGAETQYF. The CDR3 DNA reads as TGTGCCAGCAGCTTAGTTCCCCGGGGGGCAGAGACCCAGTACTTC.

In its sample, this clone was seen once. The chain has TRBV6-1 and TRBJ2-1; 7 bases agree with TRBD1. The CDR3 length is 14 residues. The V gene's germline CDR1 is MNHNS and CDR2 SASEGT. Trimming took 0 bases from V and 9 from J; bases not matched to a gene: 5. CDR3 nucleotide sequence: TGTGCCAGCAGTGAAGCAAACAGGGGCGCTGAGCAGTTCTTC. This encodes CASSEANRGAEQFF.

The chain couples TRBV19 to TRBJ2-7; 7 bases align to TRBD2. The CDR3 length is 15 residues. The J segment lost 2 bases and the V segment lost 3 bases, leaving 7 bases of the junction unmatched. Germline CDR1 LNHDA, CDR2 SQIVND (reference sequence). The CDR3 bases are TGTGCCAGTAGTATTTCCGGGAGGAGACCCTACGAGCAGTACTTC. It translates to CASSISGRRPYEQYF.

The CDR3 coding sequence is TGCGCCAGCAGTGAGTTGGATAGCGGGGGGGCAAAAGAGCAGTTCTTC. Its translation: CASSELDSGGAKEQFF. V usage is TRBV10-1 and J usage is TRBJ2-1, with TRBD2 identical over 11 bases. With 1 base clipped from V and 10 bases from J, the junction kept 9 bases outside the gene matches. The CDR3 is 16 amino acids. CDR1 is WNHNN and CDR2 is SYGVQD in the germline V gene (reference sequence).

The J gene is TRBJ1-1, the V gene TRBV11-2, with D possibly being TRBD1 (5 bases). V was clipped by 4 bases and J by 0 bases, with 9 bases between them. The germline V gene encodes CDR1 SGHAT and CDR2 FQNNGV. CDR3 length equals 14 residues. The CDR3 loop is CASSSGLLNTEAFF. The CDR3 bases are TGTGCCAGCAGCTCGGGACTCTTGAACACTGAAGCTTTCTTT.

The chain has TRBV19 and TRBJ1-4, with D perhaps matching TRBD1 (5 bases). Germline V gene sequence: CDR1 LNHDA, CDR2 SQIVND (reference sequence). This CDR3 has 13 amino acids. V dropped 10 bases and J dropped 7 bases, with 16 bases sitting between them. CDR3 residues: CATKPGAGEKLFF. Written as DNA, the CDR3 is TGTGCCACCAAACCTGGGGCAGGTGAAAAACTGTTTTTT.

V is TRBV19 and J is TRBJ2-5; D perhaps matches TRBD1 (5 bases). This CDR3 spans 13 amino acids. Germline loops: CDR1 LNHDA, CDR2 SQIVND (reference sequence). V shed 3 bases and J shed 5 bases, with 10 bases lying between them. For the CDR3, the DNA is TGTGCCAGTAGTATCAGGACAAGGGAGACCCAGTACTTC. As protein: CASSIRTRETQYF.

The V and J genes are TRBV25-1 and TRBJ2-2; D gene uncertain. The CDR3 has 12 residues. Germline lookup yields CDR1 MGHDK and CDR2 SYGVNS. Deletions cut 4 bases from V and 7 bases from J, with 7 bases between. CDR3 sequence: CASSAGDGELFF. CDR3 in DNA: TGTGCCAGCAGTGCGGGTGACGGGGAGCTGTTTTTT.

The gene calls are TRBV5-5 and TRBJ2-5; D ambiguous. This CDR3 region has 13 residues. V was pared by 1 base and J by 2 bases, with 6 bases between. The V gene's germline CDR1 is SGHKS and CDR2 YYEKEE (reference sequence). The CDR3 here is CASSLIPQETQYF. In DNA, the CDR3 is TGTGCCAGCAGCTTGATCCCTCAAGAGACCCAGTACTTC. Together with reference TRBV5-5 and TRBJ2-5, the CDR3 gives the full variable domain: DAGVTQSPTHLIKTRGQQVTLRCSPISGHKSVSWYQQVLGQGPQFIFQYYEKEERGRGNFPDRFSARQFPNYSSELNVNALLLGDSALYLCASSLIPQETQYFGPGTRLLVL.

The chain joins TRBV11-3 to TRBJ2-2, with a weak D call TRBD1 (6 bases). The CDR3 runs 14 residues. Per germline, CDR1 SGHNT and CDR2 YENEEA. The ends were cut back, 4 bases at V and 4 bases at J, with 10 bases in the middle. The CDR3 sequence: CASSYHRATGELFF. In DNA, the CDR3 is TGTGCCAGCAGCTACCACAGGGCCACCGGGGAGCTGTTTTTT.

The chain joins TRBV6-5 to TRBJ2-7; a weak D match, TRBD2 (5 bases). The germline V and J ends were trimmed by 6 bases and 2 bases, with 17 bases remaining between them. CDR3 length: 15 residues. Germline V gene lookup returns CDR1 MNHEY and CDR2 SVGAGI. CDR3 region: CASSPTGNRAYEQYV. The CDR3 nucleotides are TGTGCCAGCAGCCCGACCGGGAACAGAGCCTACGAGCAGTACGTC.

V gene TRBV27 combines with J gene TRBJ2-3; D gene ambiguous. Germline V lookup: CDR1 MNHEY, CDR2 SMNVEV (reference sequence). This CDR3 has 14 residues. V dropped 5 bases and J dropped 3 bases, with 12 bases sitting between them. As DNA, the CDR3 is TGTGCCAGCAGTCACCCGACTTATACAGATACGCAGTATTTT. It codes for CASSHPTYTDTQYF.

The chain uses TRBV7-7 and TRBJ2-2; a possible D gene is TRBD1 (5 bases). V was cut by 5 bases and J by 3 bases, with 10 bases left in between. The CDR3 length is 14 residues. Germline V gives CDR1 SSHAT, CDR2 FNYEAQ (reference sequence). The CDR3 sequence is CASSGAGYTGELFF. The DNA for the CDR3 is TGTGCCAGCAGCGGGGCCGGATACACCGGGGAGCTGTTTTTT.

The chain joins TRBV6-5 to TRBJ2-1; 9 bases line up with TRBD2. Germline CDR1 is MNHEY and CDR2 is SVGAGI. The V gene end was trimmed by 2 bases and the J gene end by 1 base; junction bases not matched to a gene: 0. CDR3 length: 15 residues. The CDR3 nucleotides read TGTGCCAGCAGTTACCTAGCGGGATCCTACAATGAGCAGTTCTTC. Translating gives CASSYLAGSYNEQFF.

The V call is TRBV10-3, the J call TRBJ2-7; D is possibly TRBD2 (6 bases). CDR1 and CDR2 (germline): ENHRY, SYGVKD. The CDR3 is 14 residues long. V lost 2 bases, J lost 1 base, and 9 bases lay in between. The CDR3 region is CAISEGTLSYEQYF. CDR3 nucleotides: TGTGCCATCAGTGAGGGGACTCTTTCCTACGAGCAGTACTTC.

This clone appeared a single time. The V and J genes are TRBV6-6 and TRBJ2-1; D unresolved. The germline V gene encodes CDR1 MNHNY and CDR2 SVGAGI (reference sequence). The germline V and J ends were trimmed by 3 bases and 8 bases, with 8 bases remaining between them. The CDR3 runs to 12 residues. Here the CDR3 reads CASSYPRDEQFF. The CDR3 coding sequence is TGTGCCAGCAGTTATCCCCGCGATGAGCAGTTCTTC.

J is TRBJ1-6 and V is TRBV2; 7 bases align to TRBD1. The CDR3 is made up of 16 amino acids. The junction had 8 bases not matched to a gene; V was cut back by 4 bases and J by 5 bases. Germline V gene sequence: CDR1 SNHLY, CDR2 FYNNEI. CDR3 region: CASSGLGTDNNSPLHF. DNA for the CDR3: TGTGCCAGCAGTGGACTCGGGACAGACAATAATTCACCCCTCCACTTT.

V gene TRBV7-3 combines with J gene TRBJ2-7, with 7 bases lining up with TRBD1. Germline values: CDR1 SGHTA, CDR2 FQGTGA. Trimming at V came to 5 bases and at J to 13 bases, leaving 20 bases not matched to a gene. The CDR3 is 15 residues long. This CDR3 reads CASSNRQGSTSIPYF. Written as DNA, the CDR3 is TGTGCCAGCAGCAACAGACAGGGTTCAACGTCCATCCCATACTTC.

The chain is built from TRBV6-5 and TRBJ2-2; D not resolved. Germline V lookup: CDR1 MNHEY, CDR2 SVGAGI. Trimming left V 2 bases short and J 1 base short, with 8 bases between. CDR3 length: 15 amino acids. The CDR3 coding sequence is TGTGCCAGCAGTTACAGACACATGAACACCGGGGAGCTGTTTTTT. Its translation is CASSYRHMNTGELFF.

This chain uses TRBV5-1 with TRBJ1-1; no firm D call. The V gene's germline CDR1 is SGHRS and CDR2 YFSETQ. This CDR3 is built from 14 residues. V gave up 0 bases and J gave up 1 base, with 7 bases separating them. The CDR3 DNA sequence: TGCGCCAGCAGCTTGGCTATCTCGAACACTGAAGCTTTCTTT. Protein product: CASSLAISNTEAFF. Filled out from reference TRBV5-1 and TRBJ1-1, the complete variable domain reads KAGVTQTPRYLIKTRGQQVTLSCSPISGHRSVSWYQQTPGQGLQFLFEYFSETQRNKGNFPGRFSGRQFSNSRSEMNVSTLELGDSALYLCASSLAISNTEAFFGQGTRLTVV.